The entry below gives a single T cell receptor beta chain sequence along with its context. Its cognate antigen is unknown. Distinct nucleotide sequences in the sample also encode this CDR3. The table came from immunoSEQ multiplex PCR; TCRdb's copy has only in-frame clones and leaves some out. The sample includes under 85,000 clones, almost 90% of them seen just once. The data derive from a study of chemoradiotherapy in HPV16-positive cancers. Looked up from germline, CDR1 is MNHEY and CDR2 is SVGAGI. With 6 bases removed from V and 2 bases from J, the gap between germline ends came to 10 bases. The CDR3 has 13 amino acids. Over chemoradiotherapy, repertoires were sampled more than once. Findings and caveats of the study: Candidate HPV-specific clones and E7-related TCR motifs grew in tumor during treatment.

The sample consisted of blood, taken from a patient who underwent chemoradiotherapy. The rearrangement links TRBV6-5 to TRBJ1-1; D uncertain. This TCR was sampled from a human donor with HPV-associated anogenital cancer. The CDR3 nucleotides read TGTGCCAGCAGCCCAACTGGTAACACTGAAGCTTTCTTT. Its protein product is CASSPTGNTEAFF.